This T cell receptor beta chain was identified in a study of T-cell memory formation after mild COVID-19 (dated by TCRdb to the early 2020s). A note on the overall study: TCR sequence clusters from the two donors were found to be largely donor specific. In a couple of donors, T-cell clones that expanded and contracted after mild COVID-19 were followed by sequencing TCRalpha and TCRbeta repertoires longitudinally. Two young, previously healthy adult volunteers made up the cohort, one male and one female.

This clonotype was found many times. What antigen it recognizes has not been identified. Within one base of it there is no much larger clone, and no base qualities were kept. Beyond this particular receptor, the publication reports: Clones that contracted from day 15 to 85 showed balanced CD4/CD8 phenotypes, whereas a second wave of clones that expanded from day 15 to 37 leaned towards CD4+. Some responding clones were detected in pre-infection memory, which suggested that pre-existing cross-reactive memory T cells had joined the SARS-CoV-2 response. SARS-CoV-2 specificity was not confirmed for the second-wave clones peaking on day 37. Contracting CD4+ clones were located mainly in the CM and EM memory subsets, whereas CD8+ clones were found to be enriched in EMRA. The study covered only a couple of mild cases, and larger cohorts including severe cases with pre-infection samples were considered necessary.

PBMCs were isolated by Ficoll-Paque density gradient centrifugation. Sequencing instrument: Illumina NovaSeq 6000. TCRalpha and TCRbeta cDNA libraries were built by 5'RACE with constant-segment primers, adding sample barcodes and unique molecular identifiers. Trizol reagent was used to extract RNA from every sample. Amplification of the libraries took two PCR steps, and the second step added a second sample barcode plus Illumina TruSeq adapters. Sequencing of libraries was performed on an Illumina NovaSeq with 2 x 150 bp paired-end reads. The paper's processing steps were these. Demultiplexing of reads and collapsing into UMI-guided consensus sequences were performed with migec v1.2.7. Using mixcr v2.1.11, the UMI consensuses were aligned to TRA and TRB V and J templates and assembled into clonotypes. Clonotypes were classified as expanded or contracted when called significant by both edgeR and NoisET, with noise models trained on biological replicates. For edgeR calls, the cutoffs were a false discovery rate-adjusted p below 0.01 and a log2 fold-change threshold of 1. PCA with hierarchical clustering of max-normalized trajectories of the 1000 most abundant clonotypes was used as exploratory dynamics analysis. Each responding clone was given a CD4 or CD8 phenotype based on the CD4+ and CD8+ repertoires, which had been sequenced separately. The public reads were quality trimmed at Q25 with fastp and then assembled into clones with MiXCR by TCRdb, keeping productive beta chains. Each CDR3 protein appears once, grouped with its most common genes and DNA. The V and J calls, along with clone size, are taken from TCRdb and not from the paper's own processing. The sample table lists about 57,000 distinct CDR3 sequences, 9.5% to 15% of them with a count of one. Of the sample, roughly a quarter is held by the ten largest clones.

The clonotype was recovered from a man between 18 and 29 years old who had mild COVID-19 (a few samples of this study predate the infection). The sample titles of this study are shuffled in the database, so cell type and time point are left out; the donor was told from shared clones. The specimen sequenced was PBMCs or a T cell subset sorted from them (not recorded which).

Read as DNA, the sequence is TGTGCCAGCAGCTTGCTAGCGGGGGGGTTAGAGACCCAGTACTTC. The encoded protein is CASSLLAGGLETQYF. This receptor chain uses TRBV7-2 and TRBJ2-5, with 12 bases aligning to TRBD2. The V end gives up 3 bases and the J end 4 bases, leaving 3 bases in the junction not matched to a gene. CDR1 and CDR2, per the germline V gene, are SGHTA and FQGNSA. The CDR3 runs 15 amino acids, cysteine and phenylalanine included. Only the CDR3 DNA is retained, 45 bases long and in frame from the first base.